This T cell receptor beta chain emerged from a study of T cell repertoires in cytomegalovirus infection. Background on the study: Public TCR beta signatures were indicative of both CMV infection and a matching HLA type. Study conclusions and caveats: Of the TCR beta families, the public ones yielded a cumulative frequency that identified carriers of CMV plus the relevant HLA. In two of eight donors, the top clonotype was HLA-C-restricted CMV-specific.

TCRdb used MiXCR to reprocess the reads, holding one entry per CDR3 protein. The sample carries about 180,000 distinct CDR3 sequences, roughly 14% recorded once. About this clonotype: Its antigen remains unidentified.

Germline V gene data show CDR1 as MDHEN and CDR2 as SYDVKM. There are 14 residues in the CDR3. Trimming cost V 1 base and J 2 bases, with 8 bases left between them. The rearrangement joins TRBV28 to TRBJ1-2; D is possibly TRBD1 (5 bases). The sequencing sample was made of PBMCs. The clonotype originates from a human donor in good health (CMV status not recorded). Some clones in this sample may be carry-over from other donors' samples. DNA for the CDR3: TGTGCCAGCAGTTTATTGGGGGGAAACTATGGCTACACCTTC. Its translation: CASSLLGGNYGYTF.